Listed below are T cell receptor beta chains from one sample, sequenced in a study of CD8 T cells in ankylosing spondylitis. TCRdb passed the 5' RACE reads through MiXCR, listing each CDR3 protein once. Seen here are a few hundred thousand distinct CDR3 sequences, approximately 7.4% observed once, and the top ten hold approximately 15%. The sequenced material came from blood, either unsorted or a sorted T cell fraction (not recorded which). Receptors were obtained from a male donor with ankylosing spondylitis. CDR3s leave out the opening cysteine and the closing phenylalanine or tryptophan.

j_call v_call cdr3_aa
TRBJ1-1 TRBV12-3/TRBV12-4 ASSLRGPEAF
TRBJ2-1 TRBV7-9 ASSPKPSSYNEQF
TRBJ2-3 TRBV27 ASIGDPTVTDTQY
TRBJ2-5 TRBV6-2/TRBV6-3 ASSYTGAGQTQY
TRBJ1-5 TRBV12-3/TRBV12-4 ASSTGAAPQPQH
TRBJ2-1 TRBV6-2/TRBV6-3 ASTWKGEQF
TRBJ1-1 TRBV20-1 SARDPGGAGGGTEAF
TRBJ2-4 TRBV12-3/TRBV12-4 ASSAGTSNIQY
TRBJ2-1 TRBV7-9 ASSFGQADNEQF
TRBJ1-2 TRBV30 AWRIAVHAYGYT
TRBJ2-7 TRBV15 ATSRALGTYEQY
TRBJ2-7 TRBV4-2 ASSQGAQYEQY
TRBJ2-3 TRBV4-1 ASSQVVVAGGFVDTQY
TRBJ1-6 TRBV2 ASMAEVYNSPLH
TRBJ1-1 TRBV12-3/TRBV12-4 ASTETGETLNTEAF
TRBJ2-1 TRBV11-1 ASSFRGLAGEPSYNEQF
TRBJ2-7 TRBV12-3/TRBV12-4 ASSFLIPSYEQY
TRBJ2-2 TRBV2 ASSDEGWTGELF
TRBJ2-5 TRBV7-2 ASSLALTSGRATPETQY
TRBJ2-4 TRBV4-1 ASSQDPSGVGKNIQY
TRBJ2-1 TRBV10-3 AIIDAGGGANISYNEQF
TRBJ1-4 TRBV20-1 SARDYRRKLF
TRBJ1-1 TRBV6-5 ASSYGTGRTEAF
TRBJ2-1 TRBV5-5 ASSLLGPSAGSYNEQF
TRBJ2-1 TRBV20-1 SARGAYNEQF
TRBJ1-2 TRBV4-1 ASSRRDSGYGYT
TRBJ2-1 TRBV12-3/TRBV12-4 ASSPTSGGYNEQF
TRBJ2-7 TRBV4-2 ASSQSSTGGSYEQY
TRBJ2-5 TRBV7-9 ASSNGQQETQY
TRBJ1-2 TRBV27 ASSFGGQWNGYT
TRBJ2-1 TRBV7-9 ASSSSGVHYNEQF
TRBJ2-2 TRBV5-5 ASSLDRTIAGELF
TRBJ1-1 TRBV6-5 ASSYHKRGGTEAF
TRBJ2-1 TRBV2 ALSPPFGSGRVNEQF
TRBJ1-1 TRBV9 ASSPRHAEAF
TRBJ2-1 TRBV20-1 SARDREGVYNEQF
TRBJ2-7 TRBV2 ASSEEPYEQY
TRBJ1-4 TRBV6-1 ASIEGGPSEKLF
TRBJ2-3 TRBV12-3/TRBV12-4 ASSLGERRY
TRBJ1-1 TRBV28 ASSSPFNTEAF
TRBJ1-2 TRBV4-3 ASRYRWGNYGYT
TRBJ2-7 TRBV28 ASSLLGQGHEQY
TRBJ2-2 TRBV24-1 ATGGSGELF
TRBJ2-3 TRBV3-1 ASSFGRARRTDTQY
TRBJ2-1 TRBV7-3 ASSERQGYNEQF